The 10 T cell receptor beta chains reported below all come from one sample, sequenced in a study of B cell selection in AIRE deficiency. Data came from immunoSEQ multiplex PCR; TCRdb stores just in-frame clones and leaves some out. The data show about 21,000 clones, around 97% seen once. The sorted conventional CD4 T cells were gated as CD4+CD127+. The sample was conventional CD4+ T cells sorted from PBMCs. The receptor source for this set is a human donor with AIRE deficiency.

This chain connects TRBV27 to TRBJ2-6; 9 nucleotides match TRBD1. The J segment lost 1 base and the V segment lost 7 bases, leaving 11 bases of the junction unmatched. Germline assignment: CDR1 MNHEY and CDR2 SMNVEV (reference sequence). The length of the CDR3 is 18 residues. The DNA of the CDR3 is TGTGCCAGCACTCAAAACGGGGACAGGGTGTCTGGGGCCAACGTCCTGACTTTC. Amino acids: CASTQNGDRVSGANVLTF.

CDR3 DNA sequence: TGTGCCAGCAGCGCGACCGGGACTGGAAACATTCAGTACTTC. It codes for CASSATGTGNIQYF. The chain joins TRBV7-8 to TRBJ2-4, with a possible D match to TRBD2 (6 bases). The V gene's germline CDR1 is SGHVS and CDR2 FQNEAQ. Trimming pared 5 bases from V and 6 bases from J, leaving 14 bases between. The length of the CDR3 is 14 residues.

The V and J genes are TRBV7-2 and TRBJ2-1, with TRBD1 matching 7 bases. CDR3 length: 13 residues. Trimming removed 7 bases from V and 7 bases from J; junction bases left unmatched: 7. Germline V gene data show CDR1 as SGHTA and CDR2 as FQGNSA. This CDR3 reads CASTLRGQNEQFF. The CDR3 DNA reads TGTGCCAGCACTCTGAGGGGGCAAAATGAGCAGTTCTTC.

The chain uses TRBV10-3 and TRBJ2-5; D remains unclear. Germline V gives CDR1 ENHRY, CDR2 SYGVKD. The CDR3 is 16 amino acids. V gave up 5 bases and J gave up 2 bases, with 18 bases separating them. The CDR3: CAISSRASPQQETQYF. DNA for the CDR3: TGTGCCATCAGTTCCCGGGCCTCCCCCCAACAAGAGACCCAGTACTTC.

The gene calls are TRBV7-2 and TRBJ2-1; D might be TRBD1 (5 bases). The CDR3 runs 15 residues. Trimming cost V 6 bases and J 7 bases, with 19 bases left between them. Germline V gives CDR1 SGHTA, CDR2 FQGNSA. The CDR3 nucleotides are TGTGCCAGCAGAGAAACCAGGGATGGGTGGAATGAGCAGTTCTTC. Translation gives CASRETRDGWNEQFF.

This chain uses TRBV6-4 with TRBJ1-5; unclear D gene. This CDR3 has 13 residues. From germline, CDR1 is MRHNA and CDR2 SNTAGT. The V and J ends lost 4 bases and 6 bases respectively, with 10 bases between them. In DNA form, the CDR3 reads TGTGCCAGCAGTGTGGAAGGAGGTCAGCCCCAGCATTTT. This codes for CASSVEGGQPQHF.

The chain employs TRBV28 and TRBJ1-4; possibly TRBD1 for D (5 bases). The CDR3 totals 13 residues. CDR1 and CDR2 from the germline V gene are MDHEN and SYDVKM. Here the CDR3 reads CGALGRNGEKLFF. The CDR3 coding sequence is TGTGGCGCATTGGGACGGAATGGAGAAAAACTGTTTTTT.

The chain links TRBV5-4 to TRBJ1-2; TRBD1 might be the D (5 bases). With 4 bases removed from V and 2 bases from J, the gap between germline ends came to 9 bases. The germline V gene encodes CDR1 SGHNT and CDR2 YYREEE (reference sequence). The CDR3 length is 13 residues. CDR3 bases: TGTGCCAGCAGCCGTTACAGGAACTATGGCTACACCTTC. This codes for CASSRYRNYGYTF.

This chain joins TRBV30 and TRBJ2-7; 10 positions agree with TRBD2. Germline V CDR1 and CDR2: GTSNPN, SVGIG (reference sequence). The CDR3 has 14 amino acids. Trimming removed 0 bases from V and 3 bases from J; junction bases left unmatched: 2. This CDR3 is CAWSVSGRVYEQYF. As DNA, the CDR3 is TGTGCCTGGAGTGTAAGCGGGAGGGTCTACGAGCAGTACTTC.

This clone was counted once. The genes are TRBV7-3 and TRBJ2-7; D remains unclear. The CDR3 has 12 residues. The germline V gene has CDR1 SGHTA and CDR2 FQGTGA. V shed 2 bases and J shed 6 bases, with 8 bases lying between them. In DNA form, the CDR3 reads TGTGCCAGCAGCTTAGAAAGGACCGAGCAGTACTTC. This encodes CASSLERTEQYF.